Sequencing of this T cell receptor beta chain was carried out in a study of PD-L1 blockade in urothelial cancer. About the research overall: Patients previously received 0 to 3 chemotherapy regimens. Analyzed time points were 3 weeks (second dose) and 6 weeks after therapy began. Median T cell yield per blood sample was some 140,000 cells.

The J segment lost 0 bases and the V segment lost 4 bases, leaving 6 bases of the junction unmatched. CDR3 length: 16 residues. Germline lookup yields CDR1 MNHNS and CDR2 SASEGT. Time point in this sample: peripheral blood 6 weeks after treatment start. Method: immunoSEQ multiplex PCR; TCRdb's copy keeps in-frame clones and lacks some. The sample has tens of thousands of clones, approximately 89% seen once. The receptor was isolated from a woman older than 75 with urothelial cancer. The sample was PBMCs, taken around atezolizumab (anti-PD-L1) treatment. The genes are TRBV6-1 and TRBJ2-1; TRBD1 matches 7 bases. The CDR3 coding sequence is TGTGCCAGCAGTGGACAGGGCTCGAGCTCCTACAATGAGCAGTTCTTC. Translation: CASSGQGSSSYNEQFF.